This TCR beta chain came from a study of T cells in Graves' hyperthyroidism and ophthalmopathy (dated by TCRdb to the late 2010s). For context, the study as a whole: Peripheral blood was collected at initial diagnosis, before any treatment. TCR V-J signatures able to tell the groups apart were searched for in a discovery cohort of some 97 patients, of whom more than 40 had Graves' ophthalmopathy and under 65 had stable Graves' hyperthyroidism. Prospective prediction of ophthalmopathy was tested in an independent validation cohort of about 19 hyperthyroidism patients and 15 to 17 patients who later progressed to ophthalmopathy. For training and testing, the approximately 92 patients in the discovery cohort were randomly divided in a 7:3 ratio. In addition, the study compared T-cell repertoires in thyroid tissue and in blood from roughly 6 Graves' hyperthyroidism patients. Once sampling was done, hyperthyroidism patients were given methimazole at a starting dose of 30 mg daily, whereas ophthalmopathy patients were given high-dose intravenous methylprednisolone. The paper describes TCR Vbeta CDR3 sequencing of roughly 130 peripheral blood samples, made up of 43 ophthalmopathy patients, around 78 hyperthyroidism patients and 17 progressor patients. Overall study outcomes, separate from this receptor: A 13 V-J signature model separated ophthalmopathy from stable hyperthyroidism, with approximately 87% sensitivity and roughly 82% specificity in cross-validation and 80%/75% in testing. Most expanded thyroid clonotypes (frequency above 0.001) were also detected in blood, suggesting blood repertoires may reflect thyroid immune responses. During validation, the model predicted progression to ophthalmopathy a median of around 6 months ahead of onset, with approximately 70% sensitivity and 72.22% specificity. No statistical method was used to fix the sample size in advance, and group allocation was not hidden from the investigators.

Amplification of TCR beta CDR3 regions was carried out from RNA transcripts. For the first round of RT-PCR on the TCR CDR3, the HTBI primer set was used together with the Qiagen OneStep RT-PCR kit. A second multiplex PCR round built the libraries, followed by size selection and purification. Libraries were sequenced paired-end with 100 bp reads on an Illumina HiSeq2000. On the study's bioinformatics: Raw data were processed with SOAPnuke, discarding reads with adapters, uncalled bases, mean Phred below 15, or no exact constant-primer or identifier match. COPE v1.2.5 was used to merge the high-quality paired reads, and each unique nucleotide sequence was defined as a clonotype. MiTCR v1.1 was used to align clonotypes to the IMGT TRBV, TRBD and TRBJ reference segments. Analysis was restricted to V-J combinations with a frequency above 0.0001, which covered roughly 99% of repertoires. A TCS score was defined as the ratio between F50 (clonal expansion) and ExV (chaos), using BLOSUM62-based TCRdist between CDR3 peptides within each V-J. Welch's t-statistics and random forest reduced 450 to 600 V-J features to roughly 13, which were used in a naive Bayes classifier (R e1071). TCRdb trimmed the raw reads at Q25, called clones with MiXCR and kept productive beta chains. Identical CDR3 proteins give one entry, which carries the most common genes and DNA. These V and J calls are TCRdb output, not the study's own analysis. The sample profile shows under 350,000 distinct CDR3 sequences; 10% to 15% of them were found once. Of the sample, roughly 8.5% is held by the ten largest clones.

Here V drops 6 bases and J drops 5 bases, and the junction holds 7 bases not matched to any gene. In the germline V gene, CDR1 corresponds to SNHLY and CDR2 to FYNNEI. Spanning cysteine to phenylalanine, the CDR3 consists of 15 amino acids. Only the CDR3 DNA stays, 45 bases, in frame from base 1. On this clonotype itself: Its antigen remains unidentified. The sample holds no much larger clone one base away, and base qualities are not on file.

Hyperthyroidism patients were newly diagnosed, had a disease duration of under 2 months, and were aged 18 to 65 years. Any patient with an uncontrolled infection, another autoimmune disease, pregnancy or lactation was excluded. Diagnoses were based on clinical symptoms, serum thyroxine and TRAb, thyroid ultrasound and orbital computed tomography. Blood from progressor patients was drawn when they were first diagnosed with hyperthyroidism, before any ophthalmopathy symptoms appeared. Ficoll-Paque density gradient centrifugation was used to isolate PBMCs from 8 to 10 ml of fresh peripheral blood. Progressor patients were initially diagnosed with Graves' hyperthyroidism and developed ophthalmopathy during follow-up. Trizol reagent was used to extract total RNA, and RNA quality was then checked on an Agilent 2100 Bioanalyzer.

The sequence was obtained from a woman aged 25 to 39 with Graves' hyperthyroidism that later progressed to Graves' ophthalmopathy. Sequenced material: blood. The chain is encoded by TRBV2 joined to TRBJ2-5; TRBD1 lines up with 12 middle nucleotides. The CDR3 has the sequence CASRVGTGGIETQYF. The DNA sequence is TGTGCCAGCAGGGTAGGGACAGGGGGCATCGAGACCCAGTACTTC.